This T cell receptor (beta chain) is drawn from a study of blood T cell repertoires in COVID-19 (dated by TCRdb to the early 2020s). Background on the whole study: Samples from collaborators originated in the United States, Italy and Spain and spanned both the acute and convalescent phases of COVID-19. The material from the prospective study consisted of cDNA or gDNA derived from T cells, B-cell-depleted T cells, or PBMCs. Subjects who had been exposed to COVID-19, were actively infected with it, or had recovered from it provided the deeply sampled blood TCRbeta repertoires that made up the dataset. The repertoires were made available in a free public database intended to serve as a resource for research on the immune response to SARS-CoV-2. Samples came from the ongoing ImmuneRACE study (first 160 participants) plus 1,254 subjects from 6 global collaborators. A de-identified subject ID, COVID-19 status, age in years and sex were almost always included in the sample metadata. Where available, HLA class I and class II types were taken from metadata supplied by the sample provider and were not determined by assay-based typing. Paper-wide results and their limitations: Clinical and demographic metadata were provided uncurated, with the amount varying by source and participant.

The immunoSEQ Assay, a bias-controlled multiplex PCR, was used to amplify TCRbeta CDR3 regions from genomic DNA. Under the source paper's analysis protocol: Within the assay, amplification of reference gene primers was used to estimate how many nucleated cells each sample contained. To quantify the absolute abundance of each unique TCRbeta CDR3 rearrangement, sequence reads were collapsed and filtered. Productive Simpson clonality was computed per sample as the square root of Simpson's diversity index over productive rearrangements. TCRdb retrieved this table from immuneACCESS and kept in-frame rearrangements only. Not all clones are present; in checked studies, unresolved V genes account for under half, and no reason is known for the remainder. The DNA gave D and trimming, while V, J and clone size come from that table. The sample table records 120,000 or so clones; 85% to 90% of these occur just once. The ten largest clones add up to approximately 8.1% of the sample.

Each collaborating institution followed its own protocols to collect whole blood in K2EDTA tubes. For TCRbeta analysis, collaborator samples were shipped as frozen whole blood, as isolated PBMCs, or as DNA extracted from either sample type. Counted from cysteine to phenylalanine, this CDR3 has 16 amino acids. This entry keeps only the CDR3 DNA: 48 bases, framed from base 1. Ends trimmed: V by 0 bases, J by 4 bases; bases unmatched to a gene: 8. The germline V gene (reference sequence) gives CDR1 as MNHEY and CDR2 as SMNVEV. As concerns this clone: No cognate antigen has been identified for it. No much larger clone exists at a distance of one base, and base qualities are not known.

The specimen sequenced was peripheral blood. The origin of this receptor is a man aged 50-59 years with acute or convalescent COVID-19. This chain is built from TRBV27 and TRBJ1-2; TRBD1 matches 7 bases in the middle. Read as DNA, the sequence is TGTGCCAGCAGTTTATCGCCCGGGACAGCAACCTATGGCTACACCTTC. Translated, it reads CASSLSPGTATYGYTF.